This TCR beta chain appears in the sequencing data of a study of blood T cell repertoires in COVID-19. Study at large: COVID-19 samples from acute and convalescent phases originated in the United States, Italy and Spain. PBMCs, B-cell-depleted T cells, or T cells provided the cDNA or gDNA that made up the material.

This CDR3 has 11 amino acids. Germline CDR1 reads DFQATT; CDR2 reads SNEGSKA (reference sequence). V lost 4 bases, J lost 5 bases, and 8 bases lay in between. As processed by the authors: Amplifying reference gene primers gave estimates of nucleated cell counts. Clones were sequenced by immunoSEQ multiplex PCR, and TCRdb holds only the in-frame ones, with some missing. D and trimming were read from the DNA, whereas the V and J calls and clone size are those reported in that table. The data hold 450,000 to 600,000 clones, with about 85% observed a single time. Two negative PCRs, clearance, or symptom resolution characterized the recovered Cohort 3 donors.

Sequenced sample: PBMCs or T cells enriched from blood (not recorded which). The receptor comes from a woman under 30 who had recovered from COVID-19. The chain combines TRBV20-1 with TRBJ1-2; D possibly corresponds to TRBD1 (5 bases). In DNA, the CDR3 is TGCAGTGCTATAGGGGCATATGGCTACACCTTC. Encoded protein: CSAIGAYGYTF.